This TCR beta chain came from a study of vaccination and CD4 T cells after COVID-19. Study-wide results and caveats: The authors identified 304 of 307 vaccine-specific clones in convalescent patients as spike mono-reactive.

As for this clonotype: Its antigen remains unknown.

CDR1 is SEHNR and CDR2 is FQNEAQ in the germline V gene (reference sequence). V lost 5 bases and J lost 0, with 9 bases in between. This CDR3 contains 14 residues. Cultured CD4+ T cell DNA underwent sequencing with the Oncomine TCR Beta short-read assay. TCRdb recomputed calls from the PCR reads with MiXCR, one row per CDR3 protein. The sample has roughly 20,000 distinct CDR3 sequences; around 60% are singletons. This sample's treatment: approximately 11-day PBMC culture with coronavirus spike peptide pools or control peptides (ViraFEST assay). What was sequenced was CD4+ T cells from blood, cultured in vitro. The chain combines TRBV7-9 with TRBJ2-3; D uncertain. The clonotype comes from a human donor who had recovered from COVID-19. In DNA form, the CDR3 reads TGTGCCAGCAGCAGACTCCCGAGCACAGATACGCAGTATTTT. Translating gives CASSRLPSTDTQYF. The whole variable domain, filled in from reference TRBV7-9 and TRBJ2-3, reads DTGVSQNPRHKITKRGQNVTFRCDPISEHNRLYWYRQTLGQGPEFLTYFQNEAQLEKSRLLSDRFSAERPKGSFSTLEIQRTEQGDSAMYLCASSRLPSTDTQYFGPGTRLTVL.